This TCR beta chain was retrieved from a study of blood T cell repertoires in COVID-19. Profiled with immunoSEQ multiplex PCR; TCRdb holds only in-frame clones, not every one. This sample has some 190,000 clones, with 82% found just once. CDR3 length: 15 residues. V gave up 2 bases and J gave up 4 bases, with 14 bases separating them. In germline, CDR1 is SGHRS, CDR2 YFSETQ. The sequencing sample was made of peripheral blood. The V call is TRBV5-1, the J call TRBJ2-3; D might be TRBD2 (6 bases). The receptor comes from a woman in her sixties with COVID-19, enrolled during active disease. The CDR3 here is CASSLQPSASDTQYF. CDR3 nucleotides: TGCGCCAGCAGCTTACAACCTAGCGCATCAGATACGCAGTATTTT.